Each of the 9 T cell receptor beta chains below was sequenced from the same sample in a study of blood T cell repertoires in COVID-19. Measured with immunoSEQ multiplex PCR; TCRdb has only the in-frame clones, and not every one. The sample has under 200,000 clones, around 83% seen once. The sample comprised peripheral blood. Source of these receptors: a man aged 18 to 30 with acute or convalescent COVID-19.

The chain is built from TRBV11-2 and TRBJ1-1; 9 bases are shared with TRBD1. Germline assignment: CDR1 SGHAT and CDR2 FQNNGV. The J segment lost 4 bases and the V segment lost 5 bases, leaving 5 bases of the junction unmatched. The CDR3 contains 14 residues. The CDR3 sequence: CASSPGQGSTEAFF. CDR3 in DNA: TGTGCCAGCAGCCCGGGACAGGGAAGCACTGAAGCTTTCTTT.

The chain uses TRBV5-1 and TRBJ1-2; tentatively, D is TRBD1 (5 bases). The CDR3 extends over 14 amino acids. Germline CDR1 is SGHRS and CDR2 is YFSETQ. V lost 0 bases and J 1 base, leaving 7 bases between the germline ends. The CDR3 nucleotides read TGCGCCAGCAGCTTGGGACAGCTTAACTATGGCTACACCTTC. This translates into CASSLGQLNYGYTF.

The V call is TRBV30, the J call TRBJ2-1, with D uncertain. V was clipped by 4 bases and J by 0 bases, with 7 bases between them. CDR1 and CDR2 (germline): GTSNPN, SVGIG (reference sequence). This CDR3 contains 13 residues. The CDR3 reads CAWKKSSYNEQFF. The CDR3 DNA reads as TGTGCCTGGAAAAAGAGCTCCTACAATGAGCAGTTCTTC. The whole variable domain, remainder taken from reference TRBV30 and TRBJ2-1, is SQTIHQWPATLVQPVGSPLSLECTVEGTSNPNLYWYRQAAGRGLQLLFYSVGIGQISSEVPQNLSASRPQDRQFILSSKKLLLSDSGFYLCAWKKSSYNEQFFGPGTRLTVL.

This clone was seen once. This chain connects TRBV6-5 to TRBJ2-7; 8 bases line up with TRBD1. After removal of 8 bases from V and 4 bases from J, the junction contained 10 bases not matched to a gene. This CDR3 has 14 amino acids. Germline CDR1 MNHEY, CDR2 SVGAGI. CDR3 in amino acids: CASAADRVIYEQYV. The CDR3 nucleotides read TGTGCCAGCGCCGCGGACAGGGTTATTTACGAGCAGTACGTC.

This clone is a singleton in its sample. V and J are TRBV13 and TRBJ2-5, with 7 bases matching TRBD1. Unmatched junction bases numbered 8, after V lost 3 bases and J lost 4 bases. The CDR3 has 15 amino acids. Germline CDR1 reads PRHDT; CDR2 reads FYEKMQ (reference sequence). The chain's CDR3 is CASSLSGQLGETQYF. The CDR3, as DNA: TGTGCCAGCAGCTTGTCGGGACAGTTGGGAGAGACCCAGTACTTC.

This chain links TRBV5-8 with TRBJ2-5; a weak D match, TRBD1 (5 bases). The CDR3 loop spans 14 amino acids. Trimming cost V 4 bases and J 1 base, with 11 bases left between them. The germline CDR1 and CDR2 sequences are SGHTS and YDEGEE. The CDR3 spells CASSTTVTQETQYF. In DNA, the CDR3 is TGTGCCAGCAGCACGACAGTGACCCAAGAGACCCAGTACTTC.

This sequence joins TRBV2 and TRBJ1-2; TRBD1 matches 8 bases. Looked up from germline, CDR1 is SNHLY and CDR2 is FYNNEI. J was trimmed by 4 bases and V by 5 bases; bases with no gene match: 3. The CDR3 extends over 13 amino acids. The CDR3 DNA is TGTGCCAGCAGTCTGACAGGGGTCTATGGCTACACCTTC. Amino acids: CASSLTGVYGYTF.

Turning to this clone: Other DNA sequences within the sample encode an identical CDR3. The J gene is TRBJ2-3, the V gene TRBV5-1; TRBD2 matches at 11 bases. The CDR3 is 16 residues long. Germline CDR1 reads SGHRS; CDR2 reads YFSETQ. Trimming removed 0 bases from V and 2 bases from J; junction bases left unmatched: 2. The CDR3 loop is CASSLGLAGTTDTQYF. The DNA of the CDR3 is TGCGCCAGCAGCTTGGGACTAGCGGGGACCACAGATACGCAGTATTTT.

The V gene is TRBV7-9, the J gene TRBJ2-3; 11 nucleotides match TRBD2. Germline V gene lookup returns CDR1 SEHNR and CDR2 FQNEAQ (reference sequence). The V segment lost 5 bases and the J segment 2 bases; nucleotides outside the gene matches: 6. The CDR3 contains 16 residues. The CDR3 loop is CASSNTGLAATDTQYF. Here the CDR3 DNA reads TGTGCCAGCAGCAATACGGGACTAGCGGCCACAGATACGCAGTATTTT.